The 28 T cell receptor beta chains given below trace back to one sample, sequenced in a study of cytomegalovirus exposure and HLA in healthy donors. It was with 60 Vbeta and 13 Jbeta primers that the PCR ran. Method: immunoSEQ multiplex PCR; TCRdb's copy keeps in-frame clones and lacks some. The sample shows about 130,000 clones, and 1.5% to 2% sits with its ten largest clones. Material for sequencing was PBMCs. The receptors come from a woman aged 40-49 years in good health and CMV-seropositive.

V is TRBV18 and J is TRBJ2-5, with D maybe TRBD1 (5 bases). The CDR3 spans 16 residues. V shed 3 bases and J shed 5 bases, with 19 bases lying between them. CDR1 is KGHSH and CDR2 is LQKENI in the germline V gene. Here the CDR3 reads CASSPTTVMRLETQYF. For the CDR3, the DNA is TGTGCCAGCTCACCGACGACAGTCATGCGTTTGGAGACCCAGTACTTC.

The chain couples TRBV28 to TRBJ2-4; the match to TRBD1 covers 10 bases. This CDR3 is built from 16 residues. CDR1 is MDHEN and CDR2 is SYDVKM in the germline V gene. With V trimmed by 3 bases and J by 5 bases, 7 bases remained unmatched. The CDR3 DNA reads as TGTGCCAGCAGTTTTCGCGACAGGGGGCCCCAAAACATTCAGTACTTC. Translating gives CASSFRDRGPQNIQYF.

Worth noting for this clone: Mismatch with germline at one junction end may stem from a read error. Distinct nucleotide sequences in the sample also encode this CDR3. The rearrangement uses TRBV18 and TRBJ1-1, with D perhaps TRBD1 (5 bases). CDR3 length: 12 amino acids. Germline values: CDR1 KGHSH, CDR2 LQKENI. CDR3 sequence (DNA): TGTGCCAGCTCACCGGGGGGTTTCGGAGCTTTCTTC. Translated, it gives CASSPGGFGAFF. The full variable domain, completed using reference TRBV18 and TRBJ1-1, is NAGVMQNPRHLVRRRGQEARLRCSPMKGHSHVYWYRQLPEEGLKFMVYLQKENIIDESGMPKERFSAEFPKEGPSILRIQQVVRGDSAAYFCASSPGGFGAFFGQGTRLTVV.

This chain uses TRBV28 with TRBJ2-7; D may be TRBD1 (6 bases). CDR3 length equals 15 residues. Trimming removed 2 bases from V and 2 bases from J, with 13 bases in between. Germline assignment: CDR1 MDHEN and CDR2 SYDVKM. The CDR3 DNA reads TGTGCCAGCAGTTTACACAGGGTTTCCGCCTACGAGCAGTACTTC. It translates to CASSLHRVSAYEQYF.

In DNA form, the CDR3 reads TGCGCCAGCAGCTCCGACAGGGTGGAGACCCAGTACTTC. Its protein product is CASSSDRVETQYF. J is TRBJ2-5 and V is TRBV5-1; 7 bases map to TRBD1. The CDR3 is 13 amino acids. Germline V gives CDR1 SGHRS, CDR2 YFSETQ. Losses at the gene ends were 3 bases for V and 5 bases for J; bases not matched to a gene: 4.

The chain links TRBV28 to TRBJ2-7, with a possible D match to TRBD1 (6 bases). The V gene's germline CDR1 is MDHEN and CDR2 SYDVKM. The V and J ends lost 7 bases and 3 bases respectively, with 19 bases between them. This CDR3 is 15 amino acids long. CDR3 nucleotides: TGTGCCAGCACCAAAGGCGGACAGACCAACTACGAGCAGTACTTC. Its protein product is CASTKGGQTNYEQYF.

The rearrangement links TRBV5-1 to TRBJ2-7, with 7 bases identical to TRBD1. CDR3 size: 15 residues. Losses at the gene ends were 9 bases for V and 7 bases for J; bases not matched to a gene: 19. CDR1 is SGHRS and CDR2 is YFSETQ in the germline V gene. The CDR3 is CATALQGGGLGEQYF. CDR3 nucleotides: TGCGCCACCGCGCTTCAAGGGGGCGGCCTAGGGGAGCAGTACTTC. Drawing the rest from reference TRBV5-1 and TRBJ2-7, the complete variable domain is KAGVTQTPRYLIKTRGQQVTLSCSPISGHRSVSWYQQTPGQGLQFLFEYFSETQRNKGNFPGRFSGRQFSNSRSEMNVSTLELGDSALYLCATALQGGGLGEQYFGPGTRLTVT.

The chain combines TRBV28 with TRBJ1-2; a weak D match, TRBD1 (5 bases). Germline CDR1 is MDHEN and CDR2 is SYDVKM. The CDR3 consists of 12 residues. The V end lost 1 base, the J end lost 5 bases, and 5 bases lay between the germline ends. CDR3 nucleotide sequence: TGTGCCAGCAGTTTATCAGGGTATGGCTACACCTTC. Translation: CASSLSGYGYTF.

The chain links TRBV7-8 to TRBJ2-5; D possibly corresponds to TRBD1 (7 bases). V was clipped by 6 bases and J by 2 bases, with 19 bases between them. The CDR3 covers 16 residues. Germline V gene sequence: CDR1 SGHVS, CDR2 FQNEAQ. The CDR3 region has the DNA TGTGCCAGCAGTAAATCAGGGGGGAATACACAAGAGACCCAGTACTTC. This codes for CASSKSGGNTQETQYF.

V usage is TRBV5-1 and J usage is TRBJ2-5; weak D call: TRBD2 (5 bases). The CDR3 sequence is 14 residues long. Germline V gene lookup returns CDR1 SGHRS and CDR2 YFSETQ. The germline V and J ends were trimmed by 0 bases and 0 bases, with 6 bases remaining between them. CDR3: CASSLGGYQETQYF. The CDR3 DNA reads as TGCGCCAGCAGCTTGGGAGGGTACCAAGAGACCCAGTACTTC.

The chain combines TRBV7-9 with TRBJ2-1; perhaps TRBD1 as D (6 bases). Germline CDR1 and CDR2: SEHNR and FQNEAQ (reference sequence). V lost 5 bases to trimming and J lost 0 bases, with 11 bases between them. The CDR3 consists of 15 residues. CDR3 amino acids: CASSRTEISYNEQFF. Here the CDR3 DNA reads TGTGCCAGCAGCCGGACAGAAATCTCCTACAATGAGCAGTTCTTC.

CDR3 DNA: TGTGCCAGCAGCTTAGACCCTACCCCTAGCACAGATACGCAGTATTTT. Its protein product is CASSLDPTPSTDTQYF. This chain links TRBV7-9 with TRBJ2-3, with D hard to call. With 1 base removed from V and 0 bases from J, the gap between germline ends came to 11 bases. Germline lookup yields CDR1 SEHNR and CDR2 FQNEAQ (reference sequence). This CDR3 has 16 residues.

CDR3 region: CASSGGRGRYEQYF. The CDR3, as DNA: TGTGCCAGTAGTGGCGGCCGGGGAAGATACGAGCAGTACTTC. The chain has TRBV19 and TRBJ2-7; D might be TRBD2 (5 bases). V lost 5 bases and J 4 bases, leaving 15 bases between the germline ends. Germline CDR1 reads LNHDA; CDR2 reads SQIVND (reference sequence). The CDR3 extends over 14 amino acids.

This rearrangement joins TRBV5-1 to TRBJ2-7, with 9 bases matching TRBD1. The CDR3 runs to 15 residues. V shed 1 base and J 4 bases; nucleotides not matched to a gene: 6. Germline CDR1 is SGHRS and CDR2 is YFSETQ. This CDR3 is CASSLSPGQGYEQYF. In DNA form, the CDR3 reads TGCGCCAGCAGCTTGTCCCCGGGACAGGGTTACGAGCAGTACTTC.

V gene TRBV5-1 combines with J gene TRBJ2-6; D is perhaps TRBD1 (6 bases). CDR1 and CDR2 (germline): SGHRS, YFSETQ. The CDR3 loop spans 16 amino acids. With 0 bases removed from V and 2 bases from J, the gap between germline ends came to 9 bases. The CDR3 region is CASSLGNRAGANVLTF. CDR3 bases: TGCGCCAGCAGCTTGGGAAACAGGGCTGGGGCCAACGTCCTGACTTTC.

The chain carries TRBV10-1 and TRBJ2-7; 11 nucleotides match TRBD2. In germline, CDR1 is WNHNN, CDR2 SYGVQD (reference sequence). There are 16 residues in the CDR3. J lost 5 bases, V lost 5 bases, and 11 bases had no gene match. The CDR3 DNA reads TGCGCCAGCAGTAATAGCGGGAGGGCCCTGGAAAACGAGCAGTACTTC. It encodes CASSNSGRALENEQYF.

This chain uses TRBV7-9 with TRBJ2-2, with TRBD2 as a possible D gene (6 bases). The germline gives CDR1 SEHNR, CDR2 FQNEAQ (reference sequence). This CDR3 spans 16 amino acids. Trimming took 8 bases from V and 6 from J, leaving 22 bases between them. The CDR3 nucleotides read TGTGCCAGCGTTAATCGACTAGATAGGGGCCCCGGGGAGCTGTTTTTT. This translates into CASVNRLDRGPGELFF.

The genes are TRBV29-1 and TRBJ1-2, with unresolved D. Germline lookup yields CDR1 SQVTM and CDR2 ANQGSEA. The CDR3 consists of 15 residues. With 4 bases removed from V and 5 bases from J, the gap between germline ends came to 20 bases. The CDR3 sequence is CSVGQVAGSGYGYTF. DNA of the CDR3: TGCAGCGTTGGGCAGGTGGCAGGATCGGGGTATGGCTACACCTTC. Together with reference TRBV29-1 and TRBJ1-2, the CDR3 gives the full variable domain: SAVISQKPSRDICQRGTSLTIQCQVDSQVTMMFWYRQQPGQSLTLIATANQGSEATYESGFVIDKFPISRPNLTFSTLTVSNMSPEDSSIYLCSVGQVAGSGYGYTFGSGTRLTVV.

V is TRBV28 and J is TRBJ1-5; possibly TRBD1 for D (6 bases). The CDR3 loop spans 14 amino acids. Trimming pared 8 bases from V and 6 bases from J, leaving 17 bases between. CDR1 MDHEN and CDR2 SYDVKM come from the germline V gene. CDR3 in amino acids: CASEGTRVTQPQHF. The CDR3 region has the DNA TGTGCCAGCGAGGGGACACGGGTAACTCAGCCCCAGCATTTT.

This sequence joins TRBV5-1 and TRBJ2-5; TRBD2 agrees at 12 bases. V shed 7 bases, J shed 2 bases, and the junction held 0 bases outside the gene matches. Germline CDR1 and CDR2: SGHRS and YFSETQ. The CDR3 has 13 amino acids. The CDR3 sequence is CASGLAGQETQYF. The CDR3, as DNA: TGCGCCAGCGGACTAGCGGGGCAAGAGACCCAGTACTTC.

The V and J genes are TRBV15 and TRBJ1-4, with 9 bases matching TRBD1. CDR3 length: 16 residues. Per germline, CDR1 LNHNV and CDR2 YYDKDF (reference sequence). V shed 1 base and J 6 bases; nucleotides not matched to a gene: 6. CDR3 coding DNA: TGTGCCACCAGCAGAGGACCGGGACAGGGCTATGAAAAACTGTTTTTT. It codes for CATSRGPGQGYEKLFF.

The chain has TRBV5-1 and TRBJ2-3; 7 nucleotides agree with TRBD1. Germline CDR1 is SGHRS and CDR2 is YFSETQ. The V segment lost 4 bases and the J segment 2 bases; nucleotides outside the gene matches: 4. CDR3 length: 14 residues. The CDR3 region has the DNA TGCGCCAGCAGCACCGGACAGGACACAGATACGCAGTATTTT. Its protein product is CASSTGQDTDTQYF.

The V gene is TRBV19, the J gene TRBJ1-2; unclear D gene. Trimming removed 3 bases from V and 8 bases from J, with 16 bases in between. CDR1 is LNHDA, CDR2 SQIVND, per germline (reference sequence). There are 14 residues in the CDR3. CDR3 region: CASSILPGNRGYTF. The CDR3 region has the DNA TGTGCCAGTAGTATTCTCCCTGGCAATCGCGGCTACACCTTC.

The rearrangement uses TRBV13 and TRBJ2-2, with TRBD1 identical over 10 bases. The germline V gene has CDR1 PRHDT and CDR2 FYEKMQ (reference sequence). The CDR3 consists of 16 residues. The J segment lost 4 bases and the V segment lost 5 bases, leaving 7 bases of the junction unmatched. The DNA for the CDR3 is TGTGCCAGCAGCACCCGGGACAGGGGTTCCACCGGGGAGCTGTTTTTT. It is translated as CASSTRDRGSTGELFF.

Worth noting for this clone: Other DNA sequences in this specimen translate into the identical CDR3. This chain connects TRBV29-1 to TRBJ1-1; no firm D call. Trimming took off 3 bases at V and 0 bases at J, with 8 bases between the two ends. The CDR3 contains 13 residues. Germline values: CDR1 SQVTM, CDR2 ANQGSEA. CDR3 sequence: CSVEGRLNTEAFF. The DNA for the CDR3 is TGCAGCGTTGAGGGGAGGCTGAACACTGAAGCTTTCTTT.

V and J are TRBV6-5 and TRBJ1-2, with TRBD1 identical over 10 bases. Germline lookup yields CDR1 MNHEY and CDR2 SVGAGI. V shed 0 bases, J shed 4 bases, and the junction held 2 bases outside the gene matches. The CDR3 is 15 amino acids. The CDR3 loop is CASSYSRDRGYGYTF. The CDR3 DNA reads TGTGCCAGCAGTTACTCACGGGACAGGGGCTATGGCTACACCTTC.

V is TRBV5-1 and J is TRBJ2-5; 10 bases line up with TRBD2. The DNA end lines up better with TRBJ2-7; the J call may be wrong. Per the germline V gene, CDR1 is SGHRS and CDR2 is YFSETQ. This CDR3 comprises 17 residues. CDR3 protein: CASSLAIGAGGPHEQYF. The CDR3, as DNA: TGCGCCAGCAGCTTGGCCATCGGAGCGGGAGGGCCCCACGAGCAGTACTTC.

The V gene is TRBV7-9, the J gene TRBJ2-3, with D possibly TRBD1 on 6 matching bases. The CDR3 is made up of 18 amino acids. CDR1 is SEHNR and CDR2 is FQNEAQ in the germline V gene (reference sequence). V dropped 5 bases and J dropped 1 base, with 22 bases sitting between them. For the CDR3, the DNA is TGTGCCAGCAGCCCCCCCGACAGGCCGAACGGGGGCACAGATACGCAGTATTTT. Translating it yields CASSPPDRPNGGTDTQYF.